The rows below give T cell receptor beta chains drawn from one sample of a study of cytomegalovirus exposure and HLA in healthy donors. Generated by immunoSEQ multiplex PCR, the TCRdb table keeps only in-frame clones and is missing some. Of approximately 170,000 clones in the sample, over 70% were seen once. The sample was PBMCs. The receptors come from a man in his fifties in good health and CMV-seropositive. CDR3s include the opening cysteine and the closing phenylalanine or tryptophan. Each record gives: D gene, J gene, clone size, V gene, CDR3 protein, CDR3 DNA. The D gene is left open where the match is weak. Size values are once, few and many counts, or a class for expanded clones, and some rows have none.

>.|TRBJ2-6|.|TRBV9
CASSVPGAGANVLTF
TGTGCCAGCAGCGTACCCGGAGCTGGGGCCAACGTCCTGACTTTC
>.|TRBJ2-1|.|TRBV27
CASSLWALSNEQFF
TGTGCCAGCAGTTTATGGGCCCTTTCCAATGAGCAGTTCTTC
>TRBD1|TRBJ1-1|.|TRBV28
CASSTQGTLNTEAFF
TGTGCCAGCAGTACACAGGGGACTCTGAACACTGAAGCTTTCTTT
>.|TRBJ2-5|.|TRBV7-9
CASSFGETQYF
TGTGCCAGCAGCTTCGGGGAGACCCAGTACTTC
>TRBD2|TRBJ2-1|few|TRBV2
CASSGLPAGVDEQFF
TGTGCCAGCAGCGGGCTCCCAGCGGGAGTCGATGAGCAGTTCTTC
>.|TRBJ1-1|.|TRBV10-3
CAIRDGGALNTEAFF
TGTGCCATCAGGGATGGGGGGGCCCTGAACACTGAAGCTTTCTTT
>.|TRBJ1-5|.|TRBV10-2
CASQGQSNQPQHF
TGCGCCAGCCAGGGGCAGTCCAATCAGCCCCAGCATTTT
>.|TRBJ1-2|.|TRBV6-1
CASSAAGDYGYTF
TGTGCCAGCAGCGCCGCGGGAGACTATGGCTACACCTTC
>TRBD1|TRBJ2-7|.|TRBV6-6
CASSYGTGHYEQYF
TGTGCCAGCAGTTACGGGACAGGGCACTACGAGCAGTACTTC
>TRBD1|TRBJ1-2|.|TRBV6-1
CASSELTGQGTGYTF
TGTGCCAGCAGTGAATTAACGGGACAGGGAACCGGCTACACCTTC
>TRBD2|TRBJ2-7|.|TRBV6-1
CASSERTSGSSYEQYF
TGTGCCAGCAGTGAACGGACTAGCGGGAGTTCCTACGAGCAGTACTTC
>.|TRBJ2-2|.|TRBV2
CASSAQVSVRGGELFF
TGTGCCAGCAGTGCCCAAGTCTCGGTTAGGGGCGGGGAGCTGTTTTTT
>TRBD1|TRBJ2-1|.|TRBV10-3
CAISDGGGTGAYNEQFF
TGTGCCATCAGTGACGGTGGGGGGACAGGGGCCTACAATGAGCAGTTCTTC
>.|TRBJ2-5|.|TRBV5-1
CASSLGPAGFQETQYF
TGCGCCAGCAGCTTGGGACCAGCGGGCTTCCAAGAGACCCAGTACTTC
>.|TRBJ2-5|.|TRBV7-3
CASSRSGRGETQYF
TGTGCCAGCAGCCGTAGCGGCAGGGGGGAGACCCAGTACTTC
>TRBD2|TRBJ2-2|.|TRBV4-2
CASSPRLAGGTGELFF
TGTGCCAGCAGCCCAAGACTAGCGGGAGGCACCGGGGAGCTGTTTTTT
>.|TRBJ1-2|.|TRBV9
CASSVPDPTGGSYGYTF
TGTGCCAGCAGCGTTCCAGATCCTACGGGGGGTAGCTATGGCTACACCTTC
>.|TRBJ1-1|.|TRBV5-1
CASSFGTGSTEAFF
TGCGCCAGCAGCTTTGGAACAGGGTCCACTGAAGCTTTCTTT
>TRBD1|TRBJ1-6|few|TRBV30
CASDRVSYNSPLHF
TGTGCCTCGGACAGGGTCTCCTATAATTCACCCCTCCACTTT
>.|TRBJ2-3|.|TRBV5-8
CASSLAWLDYTQYF
TGTGCCAGCAGCTTGGCCTGGTTGGACTATACGCAGTATTTT
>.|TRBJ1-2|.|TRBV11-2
CASSLVEGYGYTF
TGTGCCAGCAGCCTAGTGGAGGGCTATGGCTACACCTTC
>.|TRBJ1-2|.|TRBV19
CASTQGGRGYTF
TGTGCCAGTACCCAGGGAGGGAGAGGCTACACCTTC
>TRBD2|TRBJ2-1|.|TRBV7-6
CASSPGTSGTGYNEQFF
TGTGCCAGCAGCCCCGGGACTAGCGGGACGGGCTACAATGAGCAGTTCTTC
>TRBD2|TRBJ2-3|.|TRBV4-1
CASWGGPGTQYF
TGCGCCAGCTGGGGAGGGCCGGGTACGCAGTATTTT
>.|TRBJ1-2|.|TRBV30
CASAVGADYGYTF
TGTGCCTCGGCCGTAGGGGCGGACTATGGCTACACCTTC
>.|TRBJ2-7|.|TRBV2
CASSEGAIREQYF
TGTGCCAGCAGTGAGGGGGCGATCCGGGAGCAGTACTTC
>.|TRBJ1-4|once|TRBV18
CASSPRPDRGEKLFF
TGTGCCAGCTCACCACGGCCGGATCGAGGAGAAAAACTGTTTTTT
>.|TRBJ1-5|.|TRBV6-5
CASRGTRHQPQHF
TGTGCCAGCAGGGGGACACGACATCAGCCCCAGCATTTT
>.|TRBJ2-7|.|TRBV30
CAWSSSGYEQYF
TGTGCCTGGTCCTCTTCCGGCTACGAGCAGTACTTC